These 21 T cell receptor beta chains came from one sample sequenced in a study of shared clonotypes between healthy human individuals. Only in-frame clones appear in the TCRdb table, and some are missing; sequencing was by immunoSEQ multiplex PCR. This sample has about 1 million clones, with under 80% found just once. The source material was memory CD4+ T cells sorted from blood. Specified subset: CD45RA-negative fraction. Receptors originate from a man younger than 35 in good health.

CDR3: CASSPVGGPGDYGYTF. The CDR3 coding sequence is TGCGCCAGCAGCCCGGTGGGGGGTCCCGGGGACTATGGCTACACCTTC. V is TRBV5-1 and J is TRBJ1-2; D possibly corresponds to TRBD1 (5 bases). V lost 4 bases and J lost 3, with 19 bases in between. This CDR3 comprises 16 residues. CDR1 and CDR2 (germline): SGHRS, YFSETQ.

V is TRBV2 and J is TRBJ2-7, with D possibly TRBD1 on 6 matching bases. CDR3 length: 12 residues. CDR1 SNHLY and CDR2 FYNNEI come from the germline V gene. The CDR3: CEGVPSTYEQYF. CDR3 sequence (DNA): TGTGAGGGGGTGCCCTCTACCTACGAGCAGTACTTC.

This rearrangement joins TRBV2 to TRBJ2-6, with D perhaps given as TRBD1 or TRBD2 (6 bases each). The CDR3 totals 19 residues. Per the germline V gene, CDR1 is SNHLY and CDR2 is FYNNEI. Trimming removed 6 bases at V and 0 bases at J, with 21 bases between. The CDR3 loop is CASSRGPLPLTSGANVLTF. CDR3 nucleotides: TGTGCCAGCAGCCGGGGGCCACTACCCCTTACCTCTGGGGCCAACGTCCTGACTTTC.

The V gene is TRBV7-2, the J gene TRBJ1-2, with no clear D. The CDR3 runs 13 residues. Germline V gives CDR1 SGHTA, CDR2 FQGNSA. The ends were cut back, 1 base at V and 7 bases at J, with 10 bases in the middle. CDR3 protein: CASSLDTPSGYTF. The CDR3 DNA sequence: TGTGCCAGCAGCTTAGACACCCCTAGTGGCTACACCTTC.

The chain recombines TRBV19 with TRBJ1-5; tentatively, D is TRBD1 (5 bases). Germline-derived CDR1 and CDR2 are LNHDA and SQIVND (reference sequence). CDR3 length: 15 amino acids. V dropped 3 bases and J dropped 0 bases, with 9 bases sitting between them. In nucleotides, the CDR3 is TGTGCCAGTAGTATCGCTCAGGGTAGCAATCAGCCCCAGCATTTT. It is translated as CASSIAQGSNQPQHF.

The genes are TRBV6-1 and TRBJ2-7; 7 positions match TRBD1. The V and J ends lost 3 bases and 0 bases, in that order; junction bases with no gene match: 5. CDR1 is MNHNS and CDR2 is SASEGT in the germline V gene. The CDR3 is 15 residues long. The CDR3 region is CASSDRDSFSYEQYF. The CDR3 nucleotides read TGTGCCAGCAGTGACCGGGACAGCTTCTCCTACGAGCAGTACTTC.

This clone was counted between two and nine times. The rearrangement joins TRBV11-2 to TRBJ1-2; weak D call: TRBD1 (6 bases). With 5 bases removed from V and 0 bases from J, the gap between germline ends came to 16 bases. The CDR3 consists of 16 residues. Germline V gene lookup returns CDR1 SGHAT and CDR2 FQNNGV. In DNA form, the CDR3 reads TGTGCCAGCAGCCCAGAGTCGGGACACGCTAACTATGGCTACACCTTC. It codes for CASSPESGHANYGYTF.

The J gene is TRBJ2-3, the V gene TRBV5-1; D gene ambiguous. The CDR3 sequence is 15 residues long. The germline V gene has CDR1 SGHRS and CDR2 YFSETQ. Trimming removed 9 bases from V and 0 bases from J, with 17 bases in between. The CDR3 spells CATQRSGGSTDTQYF. The CDR3 region has the DNA TGCGCCACCCAAAGGTCCGGCGGAAGCACAGATACGCAGTATTTT.

Remarks on this clone: At the DNA level, this CDR3 is encoded by other sequences in the same sample as well. The chain employs TRBV7-6 and TRBJ2-7, with TRBD1 identical over 9 bases. The V gene end was trimmed by 4 bases and the J gene end by 7 bases; junction bases not matched to a gene: 5. CDR3 length: 13 residues. Germline-derived CDR1 and CDR2 are SGHVS and FNYEAQ. The CDR3 protein is CASSSGQGREQYF. DNA of the CDR3: TGTGCCAGCAGCTCGGGACAGGGACGGGAGCAGTACTTC.

The V call is TRBV5-1, the J call TRBJ2-6; 7 bases match TRBD1. Germline V gives CDR1 SGHRS, CDR2 YFSETQ. V shed 4 bases, J shed 3 bases, and the junction held 7 bases outside the gene matches. The length of the CDR3 is 16 residues. CDR3 loop: CASSGTTGNGANVLTF. In DNA form, the CDR3 reads TGCGCCAGCAGCGGAACGACAGGGAATGGGGCCAACGTCCTGACTTTC. Full variable domain (missing parts from reference TRBV5-1 and TRBJ2-6): KAGVTQTPRYLIKTRGQQVTLSCSPISGHRSVSWYQQTPGQGLQFLFEYFSETQRNKGNFPGRFSGRQFSNSRSEMNVSTLELGDSALYLCASSGTTGNGANVLTFGAGSRLTVL.

The rearrangement joins TRBV9 to TRBJ2-2, with TRBD1 matching over 7 bases. V lost 7 bases and J lost 1; bases outside the gene matches: 7. The CDR3 runs 15 residues. Germline assignment: CDR1 SGDLS and CDR2 YYNGEE. The CDR3 spells CASGPTGLNTGELFF. The DNA for the CDR3 is TGTGCCAGCGGACCGACAGGGTTGAACACCGGGGAGCTGTTTTTT.

This clone was observed a handful of times. V and J are TRBV10-1 and TRBJ2-2; 8 nucleotides match TRBD1. The germline CDR1 and CDR2 sequences are WNHNN and SYGVQD (reference sequence). The CDR3 loop spans 17 amino acids. The V segment lost 2 bases and the J segment 1 base; nucleotides outside the gene matches: 6. Here the CDR3 reads CASSEDQGALNTGELFF. In DNA, the CDR3 is TGCGCCAGCAGTGAGGATCAGGGGGCTCTGAACACCGGGGAGCTGTTTTTT.

V is TRBV7-2 and J is TRBJ2-7, with TRBD2 matching 9 bases. This CDR3 is built from 15 residues. Germline V CDR1 and CDR2: SGHTA, FQGNSA. Trimming took 5 bases from V and 0 from J; bases not matched to a gene: 5. In nucleotides, the CDR3 is TGTGCCAGCAGCATCGCTAGCGGGGTCTCCTACGAGCAGTACTTC. Translated: CASSIASGVSYEQYF.

The chain employs TRBV2 and TRBJ2-2, with a weak D call TRBD2 (6 bases). Trimming took off 7 bases at V and 1 base at J, with 10 bases between the two ends. CDR3 length: 14 residues. Germline V gene data show CDR1 as SNHLY and CDR2 as FYNNEI. The CDR3 DNA reads TGTGCCAGCACGAGGACTAAGAACACCGGGGAGCTGTTTTTT. Amino acids: CASTRTKNTGELFF.

This clone occurred once. The J gene is TRBJ1-4, the V gene TRBV7-9, with D possibly matching TRBD1 (6 bases). Trimming left V 2 bases short and J 5 bases short, with 12 bases between. CDR3 length equals 15 residues. Germline assignment: CDR1 SEHNR and CDR2 FQNEAQ (reference sequence). CDR3 nucleotide sequence: TGTGCCAGCAGCTTACCCGTAGGGGGGAATGAAAAACTGTTTTTT. As protein: CASSLPVGGNEKLFF.

The chain links TRBV18 to TRBJ1-2; D is unresolved. Germline values: CDR1 KGHSH, CDR2 LQKENI. The V gene lost 5 bases and the J gene lost 10 bases, with 17 bases spanning the gap. The CDR3 length is 13 residues. The CDR3 loop reads CASSTTAGGIYTF. As DNA, the CDR3 is TGTGCCAGCTCAACCACAGCGGGCGGGATCTACACCTTC.

Ten or more counts support this clone. V and J are TRBV11-1 and TRBJ2-5, with TRBD2 matching over 9 bases. After removal of 2 bases from V and 5 bases from J, the junction contained 6 bases not matched to a gene. The germline V gene has CDR1 SGHAT and CDR2 FQDESV (reference sequence). The CDR3 runs to 15 residues. The CDR3 sequence: CASSLSSGGSETQYF. DNA for the CDR3: TGTGCCAGCAGCTTATCCAGCGGGGGGTCGGAGACCCAGTACTTC.

This clone was seen just once. This chain joins TRBV5-1 and TRBJ2-1; D gene uncertain. Germline CDR1 SGHRS, CDR2 YFSETQ. The CDR3 runs to 17 residues. The V gene lost 3 bases and the J gene lost 8 bases, with 24 bases spanning the gap. The DNA for the CDR3 is TGCGCCAGCAGCTCCCACGCGGAGTCTACAGTGGGGTATGAGCAGTTCTTC. As protein: CASSSHAESTVGYEQFF.

This chain joins TRBV5-1 and TRBJ2-7; no definite D call. The V end was cut by 2 bases, the J end by 3 bases, with 9 bases between. The CDR3 spans 13 residues. Germline CDR1 SGHRS, CDR2 YFSETQ. The CDR3 region has the DNA TGCGCCAGCAGCTTCGGTGCAAGCTACGAGCAGTACTTC. Protein sequence: CASSFGASYEQYF.

The rearrangement uses TRBV18 and TRBJ2-4, with D perhaps matching TRBD1 (6 bases). The germline V gene has CDR1 KGHSH and CDR2 LQKENI. V was pared by 5 bases and J by 5 bases, with 7 bases between. This CDR3 spans 12 amino acids. The chain's CDR3 is CASSNRENIQYF. CDR3 nucleotide sequence: TGTGCCAGCTCAAACAGGGAAAACATTCAGTACTTC.

This clone came up once. The same CDR3 is also encoded by other DNA sequences in this sample. The V call is TRBV5-1, the J call TRBJ2-7; 8 nucleotides align to TRBD2. This CDR3 region has 15 residues. Germline V gene lookup returns CDR1 SGHRS and CDR2 YFSETQ. The ends lost 4 bases at V and 0 bases at J; junction bases unmatched: 6. The CDR3 is CASSPLAGSSYEQYF. CDR3 in DNA: TGCGCCAGCAGCCCGCTAGCGGGCTCCTCCTACGAGCAGTACTTC.